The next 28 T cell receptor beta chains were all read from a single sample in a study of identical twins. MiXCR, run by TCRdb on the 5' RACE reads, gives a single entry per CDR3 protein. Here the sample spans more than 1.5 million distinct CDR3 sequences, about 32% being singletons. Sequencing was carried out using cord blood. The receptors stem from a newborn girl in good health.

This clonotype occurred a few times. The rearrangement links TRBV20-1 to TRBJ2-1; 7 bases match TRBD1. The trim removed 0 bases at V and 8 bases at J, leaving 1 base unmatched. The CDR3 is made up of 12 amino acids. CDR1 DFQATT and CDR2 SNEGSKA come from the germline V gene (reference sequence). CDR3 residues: CSAREGGDEQFF. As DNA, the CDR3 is TGCAGTGCTAGAGAAGGGGGCGATGAGCAGTTCTTC.

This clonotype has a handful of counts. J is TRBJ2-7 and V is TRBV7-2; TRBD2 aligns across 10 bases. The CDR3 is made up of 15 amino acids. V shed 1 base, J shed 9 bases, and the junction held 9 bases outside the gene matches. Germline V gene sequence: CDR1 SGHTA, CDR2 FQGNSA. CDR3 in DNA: TGTGCCAGCAGCTTAGAACCCCTAGCGGGAGCTGGGCAGTACTTC. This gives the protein CASSLEPLAGAGQYF.

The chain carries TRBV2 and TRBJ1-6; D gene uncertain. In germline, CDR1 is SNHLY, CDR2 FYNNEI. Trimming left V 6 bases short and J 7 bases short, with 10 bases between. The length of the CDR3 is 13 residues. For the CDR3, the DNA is TGTGCCAGCAGGGGCAGAGAGAATTCACCCCTCCACTTT. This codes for CASRGRENSPLHF.

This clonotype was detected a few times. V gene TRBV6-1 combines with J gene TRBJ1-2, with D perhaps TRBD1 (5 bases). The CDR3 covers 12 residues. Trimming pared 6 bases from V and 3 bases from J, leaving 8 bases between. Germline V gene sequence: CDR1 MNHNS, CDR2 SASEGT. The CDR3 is CASSRDYYGYTF. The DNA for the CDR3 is TGTGCCAGCAGCAGGGATTACTATGGCTACACCTTC.

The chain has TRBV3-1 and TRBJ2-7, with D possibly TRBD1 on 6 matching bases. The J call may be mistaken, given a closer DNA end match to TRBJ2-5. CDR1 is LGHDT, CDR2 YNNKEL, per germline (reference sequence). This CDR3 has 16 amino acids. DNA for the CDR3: TGTGCCAGCAGCCAAGAGGGTACAGGGACCCAAGAGACCCAGTACTTC. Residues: CASSQEGTGTQETQYF.

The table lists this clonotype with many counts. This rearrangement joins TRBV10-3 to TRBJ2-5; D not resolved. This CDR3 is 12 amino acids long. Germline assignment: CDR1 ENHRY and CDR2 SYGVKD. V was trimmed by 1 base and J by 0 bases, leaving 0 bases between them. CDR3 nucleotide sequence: TGTGCCATCAGTGAGTACCAAGAGACCCAGTACTTC. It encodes CAISEYQETQYF.

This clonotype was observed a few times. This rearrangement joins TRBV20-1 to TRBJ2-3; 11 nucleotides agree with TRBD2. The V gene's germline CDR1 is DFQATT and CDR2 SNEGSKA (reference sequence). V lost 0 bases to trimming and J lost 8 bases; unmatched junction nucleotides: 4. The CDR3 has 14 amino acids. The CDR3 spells CSARDMTSGATQYF. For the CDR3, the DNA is TGCAGTGCTAGAGATATGACTAGCGGGGCTACGCAGTATTTT.

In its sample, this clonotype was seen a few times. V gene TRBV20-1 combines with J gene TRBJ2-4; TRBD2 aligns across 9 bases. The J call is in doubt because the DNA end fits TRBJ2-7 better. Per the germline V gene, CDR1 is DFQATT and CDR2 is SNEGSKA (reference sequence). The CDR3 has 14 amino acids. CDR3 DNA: TGCAGTGCCTCTGGGACTAGCCTATTATCCGAGCAGTACTTC. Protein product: CSASGTSLLSEQYF.

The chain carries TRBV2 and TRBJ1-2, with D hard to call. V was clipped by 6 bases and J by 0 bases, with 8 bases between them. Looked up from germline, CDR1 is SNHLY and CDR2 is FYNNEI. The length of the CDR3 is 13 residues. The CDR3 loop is CASRFGTNYGYTF. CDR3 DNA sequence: TGTGCCAGCAGGTTTGGGACTAACTATGGCTACACCTTC.

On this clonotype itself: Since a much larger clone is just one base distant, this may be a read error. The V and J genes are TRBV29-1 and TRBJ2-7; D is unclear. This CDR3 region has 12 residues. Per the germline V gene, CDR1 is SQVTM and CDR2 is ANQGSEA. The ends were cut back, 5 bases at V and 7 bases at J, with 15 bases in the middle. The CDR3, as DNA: TGCAGCGTTTGGAGCTCCTACAATGAGCAGTACTTC. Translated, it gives CSVWSSYNEQYF.

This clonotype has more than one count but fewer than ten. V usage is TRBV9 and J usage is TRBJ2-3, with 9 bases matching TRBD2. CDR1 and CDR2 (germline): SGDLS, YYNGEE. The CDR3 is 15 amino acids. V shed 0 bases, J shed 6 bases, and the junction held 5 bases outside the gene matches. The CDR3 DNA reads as TGTGCCAGCAGCGTAGAACGTCTAGCGGGGGATACGCAGTATTTT. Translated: CASSVERLAGDTQYF.

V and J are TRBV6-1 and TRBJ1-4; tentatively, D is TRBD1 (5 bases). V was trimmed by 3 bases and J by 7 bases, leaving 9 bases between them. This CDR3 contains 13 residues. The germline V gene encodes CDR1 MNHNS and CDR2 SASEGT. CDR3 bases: TGTGCCAGCAGTGACTCGGGGGGTGAAAAACTGTTTTTT. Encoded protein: CASSDSGGEKLFF.

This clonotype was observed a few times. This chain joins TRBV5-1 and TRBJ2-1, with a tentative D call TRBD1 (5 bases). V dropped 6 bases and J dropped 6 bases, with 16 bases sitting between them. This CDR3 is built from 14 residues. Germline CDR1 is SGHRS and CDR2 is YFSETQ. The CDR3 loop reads CASNPRAGLNEQFF. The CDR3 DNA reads TGCGCCAGCAACCCACGCGCAGGGCTCAATGAGCAGTTCTTC.

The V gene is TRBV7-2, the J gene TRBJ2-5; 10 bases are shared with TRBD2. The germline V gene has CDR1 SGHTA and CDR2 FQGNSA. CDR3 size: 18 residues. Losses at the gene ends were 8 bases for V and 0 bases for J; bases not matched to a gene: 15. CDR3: CASGTRTSGNLYQETQYF. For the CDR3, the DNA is TGTGCCAGCGGCACCCGGACTAGCGGAAACTTGTACCAAGAGACCCAGTACTTC. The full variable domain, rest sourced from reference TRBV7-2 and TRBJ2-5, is GAGVSQSPSNKVTEKGKDVELRCDPISGHTALYWYRQSLGQGLEFLIYFQGNSAPDKSGLPSDRFSAERTGGSVSTLTIQRTQQEDSAVYLCASGTRTSGNLYQETQYFGPGTRLLVL.

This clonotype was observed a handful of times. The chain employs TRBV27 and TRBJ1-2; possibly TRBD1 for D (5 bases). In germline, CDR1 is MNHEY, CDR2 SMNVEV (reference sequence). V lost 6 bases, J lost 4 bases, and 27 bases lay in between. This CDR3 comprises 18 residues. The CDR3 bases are TGTGCCAGCAGCTTTACTGCTGGACATAAGGGTGGGGGCTATGGCTACACCTTC. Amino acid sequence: CASSFTAGHKGGGYGYTF.

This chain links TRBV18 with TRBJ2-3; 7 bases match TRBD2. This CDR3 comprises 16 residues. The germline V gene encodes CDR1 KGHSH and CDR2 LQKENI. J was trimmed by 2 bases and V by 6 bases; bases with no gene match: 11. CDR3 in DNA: TGTGCCAGCTCCCAAGGGACTACAGTGTCCACAGATACGCAGTATTTT. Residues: CASSQGTTVSTDTQYF.

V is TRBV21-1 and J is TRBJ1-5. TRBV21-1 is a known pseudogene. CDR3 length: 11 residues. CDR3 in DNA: TGTGCCAGCAGCAATAAACAGCCCCAGCATTTT. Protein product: CASSNKQPQHF.

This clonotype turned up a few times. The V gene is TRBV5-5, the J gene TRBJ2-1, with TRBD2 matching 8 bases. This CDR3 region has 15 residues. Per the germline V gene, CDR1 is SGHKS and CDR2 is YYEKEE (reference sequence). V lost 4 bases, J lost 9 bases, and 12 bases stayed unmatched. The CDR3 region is CASSPGLAGGSEQFF. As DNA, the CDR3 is TGTGCCAGCAGCCCTGGCCTGGCGGGAGGTAGTGAGCAGTTCTTC.

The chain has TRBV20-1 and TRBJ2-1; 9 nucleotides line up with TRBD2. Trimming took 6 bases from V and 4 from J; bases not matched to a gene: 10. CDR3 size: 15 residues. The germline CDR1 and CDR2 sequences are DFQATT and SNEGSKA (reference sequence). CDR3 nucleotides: TGCAGTGCCTCCACACTAGCGGGCCTTTACAATGAGCAGTTCTTC. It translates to CSASTLAGLYNEQFF.

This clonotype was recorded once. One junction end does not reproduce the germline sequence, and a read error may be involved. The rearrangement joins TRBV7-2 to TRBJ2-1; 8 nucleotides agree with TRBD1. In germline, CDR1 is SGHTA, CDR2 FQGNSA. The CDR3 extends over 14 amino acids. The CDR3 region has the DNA TGTGCCAGCAGCTTAGGGACAGGGCGCGATGAGCACTTCTTC. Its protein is CASSLGTGRDEHFF.

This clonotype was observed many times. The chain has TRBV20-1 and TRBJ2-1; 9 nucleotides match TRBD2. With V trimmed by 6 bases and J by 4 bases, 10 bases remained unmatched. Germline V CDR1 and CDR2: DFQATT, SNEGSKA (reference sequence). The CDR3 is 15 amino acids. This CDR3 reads CSASIAGAPYNEQFF. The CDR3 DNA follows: TGCAGTGCGTCAATAGCGGGAGCGCCATACAATGAGCAGTTCTTC.

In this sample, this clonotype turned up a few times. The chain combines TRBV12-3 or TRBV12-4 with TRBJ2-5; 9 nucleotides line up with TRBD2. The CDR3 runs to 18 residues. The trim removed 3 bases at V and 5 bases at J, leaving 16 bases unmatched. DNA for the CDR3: TGTGCCAGCAGTTTTTTCCCGACTAGCGGAGGGCGCTGCGAGACCCAGTACTTC. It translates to CASSFFPTSGGRCETQYF.

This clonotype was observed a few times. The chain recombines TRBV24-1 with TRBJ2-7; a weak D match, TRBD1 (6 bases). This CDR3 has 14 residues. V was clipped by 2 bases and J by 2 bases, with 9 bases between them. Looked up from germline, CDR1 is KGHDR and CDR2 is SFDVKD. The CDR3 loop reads CATSDSRQAYEQYF. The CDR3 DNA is TGTGCCACCAGTGATTCCCGACAGGCCTACGAGCAGTACTTC.

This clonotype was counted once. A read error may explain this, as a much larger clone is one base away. The CDR3 DNA is TGTGCCATCAGTGAGCCGGGACACTCCTACGAGCTGTACTTC. Protein sequence: CAISEPGHSYELYF. The chain is built from TRBV10-3 and TRBJ2-7, with D tentatively TRBD1 (6 bases). CDR1 and CDR2 from the germline V gene are ENHRY and SYGVKD. CDR3 size: 14 residues.

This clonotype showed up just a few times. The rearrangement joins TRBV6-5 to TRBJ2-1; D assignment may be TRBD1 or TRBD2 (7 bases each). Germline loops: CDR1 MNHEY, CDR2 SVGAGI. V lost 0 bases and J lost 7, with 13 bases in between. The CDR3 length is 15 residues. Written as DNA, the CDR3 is TGTGCCAGCAGTTACTCGGCAGGGGGAGGGAATGAGCAGTTCTTC. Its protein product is CASSYSAGGGNEQFF.

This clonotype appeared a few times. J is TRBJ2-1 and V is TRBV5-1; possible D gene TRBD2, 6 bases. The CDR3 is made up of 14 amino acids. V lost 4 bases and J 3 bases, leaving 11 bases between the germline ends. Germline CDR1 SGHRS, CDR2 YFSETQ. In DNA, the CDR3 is TGCGCCAGCAGCCCGATAGCGGACTACAATGAGCAGTTCTTC. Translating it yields CASSPIADYNEQFF.

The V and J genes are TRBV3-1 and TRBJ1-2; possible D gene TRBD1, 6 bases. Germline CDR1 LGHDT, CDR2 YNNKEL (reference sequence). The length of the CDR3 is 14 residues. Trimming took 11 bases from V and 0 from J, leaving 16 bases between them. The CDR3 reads CAAARGTTNYGYTF. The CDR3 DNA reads TGTGCCGCGGCCCGGGGGACAACTAACTATGGCTACACCTTC.

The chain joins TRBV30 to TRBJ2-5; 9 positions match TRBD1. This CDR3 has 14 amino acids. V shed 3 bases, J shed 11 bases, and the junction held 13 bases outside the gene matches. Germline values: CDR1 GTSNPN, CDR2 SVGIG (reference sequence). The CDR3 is CAWRHGTGLIVQYF. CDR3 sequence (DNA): TGTGCCTGGAGACATGGGACAGGGTTAATCGTGCAGTACTTC.